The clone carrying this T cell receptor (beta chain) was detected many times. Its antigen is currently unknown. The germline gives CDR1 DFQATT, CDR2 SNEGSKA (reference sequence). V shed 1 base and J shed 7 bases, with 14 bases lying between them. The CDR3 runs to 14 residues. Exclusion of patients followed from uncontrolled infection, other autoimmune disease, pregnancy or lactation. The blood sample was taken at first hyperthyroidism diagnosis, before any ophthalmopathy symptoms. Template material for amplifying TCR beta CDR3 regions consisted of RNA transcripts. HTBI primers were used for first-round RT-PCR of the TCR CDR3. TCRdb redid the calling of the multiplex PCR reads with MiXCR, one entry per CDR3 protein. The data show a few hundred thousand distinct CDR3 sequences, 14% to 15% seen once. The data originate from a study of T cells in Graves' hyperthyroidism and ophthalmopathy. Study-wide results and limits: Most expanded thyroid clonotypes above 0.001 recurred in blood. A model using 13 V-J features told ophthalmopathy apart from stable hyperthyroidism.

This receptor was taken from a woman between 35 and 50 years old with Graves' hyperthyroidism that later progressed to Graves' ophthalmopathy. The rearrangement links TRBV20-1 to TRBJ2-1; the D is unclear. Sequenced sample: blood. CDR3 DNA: TGCAGTGCTAGAGTTACGGTTTTAGGGAATGAGCAGTTCTTC. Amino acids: CSARVTVLGNEQFF.